Listed here is a single TCR beta chain. This entry belongs to a study of blood T cell repertoires in COVID-19. Across the study: Acute and convalescent COVID-19 samples came from the United States, Italy and Spain. T cells, B-cell-depleted T cells, or PBMCs supplied cDNA or gDNA.

How the authors handled the data: How many nucleated cells were present was estimated from reference gene primer amplification. Clones were sequenced by immunoSEQ multiplex PCR, and TCRdb holds only the in-frame ones, with some missing. The V and J calls and clone size come from that table; D and trimming were worked out from the DNA. The sample holds fewer than 350,000 clones, approximately 91% seen once. Germline V gives CDR1 LGHDT, CDR2 YNNKEL (reference sequence). V shed 1 base and J 4 bases; nucleotides not matched to a gene: 5. This CDR3 is 15 amino acids long. Specimen: peripheral blood. The chain joins TRBV3-1 (or the pseudogene TRBV3-2) to TRBJ1-2; 8 bases match TRBD1. The TCR comes from a man between 18 and 35 years old with active or convalescent COVID-19. CDR3 residues: CASSQGTGSGYGYTF. The CDR3 coding sequence is TGTGCCAGCAGCCAAGGGACAGGGAGCGGCTATGGCTACACCTTC.